This T cell receptor beta chain is from a study of radiotherapy plus CTLA-4 blockade in lung cancer. After removal of 1 base from V and 3 bases from J, the junction contained 4 bases not matched to a gene. Germline lookup yields CDR1 SGHVS and CDR2 FNYEAQ. The CDR3 runs 16 residues. Profiled with immunoSEQ multiplex PCR; TCRdb holds only in-frame clones, not every one. The data show around 45,000 clones, more than 70% seen once. This sequence joins TRBV7-6 and TRBJ1-3, with 9 bases fitting TRBD1. The receptor was isolated from a human donor with non-small cell lung cancer who had stable disease on radiotherapy plus ipilimumab. Sequenced here: peripheral blood, sampled from a patient treated with radiotherapy plus ipilimumab. The CDR3 nucleotides are TGTGCCAGCAGCTTAGAACAGGGGGCGTTTGGAAACACCATATATTTT. This sequence encodes CASSLEQGAFGNTIYF.